The 14 T cell receptor beta chains listed next were all sequenced from one sample in a study of cytomegalovirus exposure and HLA in healthy donors (dated by TCRdb to 2016 to 2017). The library was produced with the immunoSEQ multiplex PCR assay. For the multiplex PCR, a mixture combining 60 forward primers for TCR Vbeta segments and 13 reverse primers for TCR Jbeta segments was used. The clones in this table, taken by TCRdb from immuneACCESS, are in-frame only. Not every clone is retained; where verified, under half of the shortfall comes from an unresolved V gene, and the cause of the rest is unknown. The sample table contains almost 200,000 clones; only one count was recorded for 85% of them. The ten largest make up about 2.5% of the sample. The sequenced sample was PBMCs. The receptor set was obtained from a woman in her 50s in good health and CMV-seronegative.

The gene calls are TRBV6-6 and TRBJ2-7, with D perhaps TRBD1 (6 bases). There are 14 residues in the CDR3. V dropped 2 bases and J dropped 1 base, with 9 bases sitting between them. Germline values: CDR1 MNHNY, CDR2 SVGAGI (reference sequence). CDR3 in DNA: TGTGCCAGCAGTTACCCGGGACAATCCTACGAGCAGTACTTC. Protein product: CASSYPGQSYEQYF.

J is TRBJ2-7 and V is TRBV19; TRBD2 aligns across 7 bases. CDR3 length: 14 amino acids. The germline gives CDR1 LNHDA, CDR2 SQIVND (reference sequence). Losses at the gene ends were 1 base for V and 2 bases for J; bases not matched to a gene: 2. This CDR3 is CASSIVGGPYEQYF. The DNA for the CDR3 is TGTGCCAGTAGTATAGTGGGAGGGCCCTACGAGCAGTACTTC.

This chain uses TRBV6-4 with TRBJ2-1, with 7 nucleotides matching TRBD2. Per germline, CDR1 MRHNA and CDR2 SNTAGT. The CDR3 totals 16 residues. V dropped 0 bases and J dropped 3; count of bases not matched to a gene: 5. The CDR3 nucleotides read TGTGCCAGCAGTGACTCAAGTCTAGCGGACTACAATGAGCAGTTCTTC. Translating it yields CASSDSSLADYNEQFF.

V usage is TRBV7-9 and J usage is TRBJ2-7, with a weak D call TRBD1 (5 bases). V was pared by 5 bases and J by 4 bases, with 12 bases between. CDR3 size: 13 residues. Germline V gene sequence: CDR1 SEHNR, CDR2 FQNEAQ (reference sequence). CDR3 DNA: TGTGCCAGCAGCAGGGGTAACCTATACGAGCAGTACTTC. Translated, it gives CASSRGNLYEQYF.

The J gene is TRBJ2-2, the V gene TRBV6-6; possibly TRBD1 for D (5 bases). The CDR3 has 13 residues. The V end was cut by 9 bases, the J end by 2 bases, with 10 bases between. CDR1 is MNHNY, CDR2 SVGAGI, per germline (reference sequence). Written as DNA, the CDR3 is TGTGCCAGTACAGGAGTCAACACCGGGGAGCTGTTTTTT. Translated, it gives CASTGVNTGELFF.

The CDR3 DNA reads as TGCGCCAGCAGTCGCACACGACCACAGGGGACCTACAATGAGCAGTTCTTC. Residues: CASSRTRPQGTYNEQFF. The rearrangement joins TRBV23-1 to TRBJ2-1; 7 bases agree with TRBD1. TRBV23-1 is recorded as an ORF, its role being uncertain. V dropped 4 bases and J dropped 2; count of bases not matched to a gene: 11. This CDR3 contains 17 residues.

V and J are TRBV19 and TRBJ2-1, with TRBD1 identical over 7 bases. The germline V gene encodes CDR1 LNHDA and CDR2 SQIVND (reference sequence). V lost 5 bases and J lost 3; bases outside the gene matches: 10. This CDR3 region has 16 residues. The CDR3 nucleotides read TGTGCCAGTAGTCTATACCGGGACAGACTCTACAATGAGCAGTTCTTC. This gives the protein CASSLYRDRLYNEQFF.

The V gene is TRBV4-1, the J gene TRBJ1-3; the D gene is possibly TRBD1 (6 bases). Trimming cost V 0 bases and J 6 bases, with 12 bases left between them. The CDR3 sequence is 15 residues long. Germline V lookup: CDR1 MGHRA, CDR2 YSYEKL. The CDR3 loop reads CASSQETGRANTIYF. CDR3 coding DNA: TGCGCCAGCAGCCAAGAAACAGGGAGAGCAAACACCATATATTTT.

This chain uses TRBV10-3 with TRBJ2-1; 14 bases map to TRBD2. The V segment lost 5 bases and the J segment 9 bases; nucleotides outside the gene matches: 6. CDR3 length equals 15 residues. Germline V gene lookup returns CDR1 ENHRY and CDR2 SYGVKD. The CDR3 sequence: CAISPGLAGVGEQFF. As DNA, the CDR3 is TGTGCCATCAGTCCGGGACTAGCGGGGGTAGGTGAGCAGTTCTTC.

The V call is TRBV5-5, the J call TRBJ2-7, with TRBD2 matching 9 bases. Germline V gene sequence: CDR1 SGHKS, CDR2 YYEKEE (reference sequence). After removal of 2 bases from V and 0 bases from J, the junction contained 6 bases not matched to a gene. The CDR3 has 16 amino acids. CDR3 sequence reads: CASSLSGTSSSYEQYF. CDR3 DNA: TGTGCCAGCAGCTTATCCGGGACTAGCAGCTCCTACGAGCAGTACTTC.

The chain recombines TRBV5-1 with TRBJ2-3; D not resolved. Per germline, CDR1 SGHRS and CDR2 YFSETQ. V was trimmed by 2 bases and J by 0 bases, leaving 10 bases between them. CDR3 length: 15 amino acids. This CDR3 reads CASSFSYSSTDTQYF. CDR3 DNA: TGCGCCAGCAGCTTCTCCTACTCTAGCACAGATACGCAGTATTTT. Drawing the rest from reference TRBV5-1 and TRBJ2-3, the complete variable domain is KAGVTQTPRYLIKTRGQQVTLSCSPISGHRSVSWYQQTPGQGLQFLFEYFSETQRNKGNFPGRFSGRQFSNSRSEMNVSTLELGDSALYLCASSFSYSSTDTQYFGPGTRLTVL.

The chain links TRBV28 to TRBJ1-4; 7 bases fit TRBD1. Germline CDR1 is MDHEN and CDR2 is SYDVKM. V trimming: 5 bases; J trimming: 7 bases; junction bases outside the gene matches: 4. This CDR3 region has 13 residues. The CDR3: CASSEGGGEKLFF. In nucleotides, the CDR3 is TGTGCCAGCAGTGAAGGGGGCGGTGAAAAACTGTTTTTT.

V gene TRBV7-9 combines with J gene TRBJ2-5, with 7 bases fitting TRBD1. Trimming took 5 bases from V and 1 from J; bases not matched to a gene: 7. The CDR3 contains 15 residues. The germline CDR1 and CDR2 sequences are SEHNR and FQNEAQ (reference sequence). The CDR3: CASSPRGTAQETQYF. CDR3 bases: TGTGCCAGCAGCCCCCGTGGGACAGCCCAAGAGACCCAGTACTTC.

This sequence joins TRBV5-1 and TRBJ2-7; D is perhaps TRBD2 (5 bases). Germline V gives CDR1 SGHRS, CDR2 YFSETQ. V lost 7 bases, J lost 0 bases, and 23 bases lay in between. The CDR3 totals 17 residues. The CDR3 protein is CASVVKPGSMTSYEQYF. CDR3 nucleotides: TGCGCCAGCGTCGTCAAACCGGGATCAATGACCTCCTACGAGCAGTACTTC.